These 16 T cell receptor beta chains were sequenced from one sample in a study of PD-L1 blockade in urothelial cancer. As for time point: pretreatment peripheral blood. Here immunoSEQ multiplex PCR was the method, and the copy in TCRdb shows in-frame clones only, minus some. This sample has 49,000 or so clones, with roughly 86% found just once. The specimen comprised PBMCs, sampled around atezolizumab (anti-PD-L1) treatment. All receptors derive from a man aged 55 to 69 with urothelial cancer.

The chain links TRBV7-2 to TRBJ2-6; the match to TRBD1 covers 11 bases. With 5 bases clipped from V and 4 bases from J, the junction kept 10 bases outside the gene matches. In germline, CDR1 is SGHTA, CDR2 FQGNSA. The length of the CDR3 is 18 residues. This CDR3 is CASSGAGQGASGANVLTF. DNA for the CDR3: TGTGCCAGCAGCGGAGCTGGACAGGGGGCATCCGGGGCCAACGTCCTGACTTTC.

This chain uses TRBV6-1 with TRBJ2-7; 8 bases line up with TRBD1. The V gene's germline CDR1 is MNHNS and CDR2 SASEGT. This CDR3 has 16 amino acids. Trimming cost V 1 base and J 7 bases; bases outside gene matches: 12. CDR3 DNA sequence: TGTGCCAGCAGTGAAGTCACCGGGACAGGACCTGGAGAGCAGTACTTC. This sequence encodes CASSEVTGTGPGEQYF.

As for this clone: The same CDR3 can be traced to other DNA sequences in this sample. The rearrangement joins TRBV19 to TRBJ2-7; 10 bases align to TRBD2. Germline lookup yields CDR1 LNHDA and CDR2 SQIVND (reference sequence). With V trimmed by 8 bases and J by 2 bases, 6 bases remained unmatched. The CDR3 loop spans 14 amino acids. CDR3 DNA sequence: TGTGCCAGTCGACGACTAGCGGGTGCCTACGAGCAGTACTTC. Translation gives CASRRLAGAYEQYF.

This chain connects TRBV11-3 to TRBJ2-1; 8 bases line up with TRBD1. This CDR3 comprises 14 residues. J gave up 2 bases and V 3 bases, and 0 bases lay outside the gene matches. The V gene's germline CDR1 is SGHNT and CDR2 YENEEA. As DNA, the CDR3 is TGTGCCAGCAGCTTGACAGGGGCCTACAATGAGCAGTTCTTC. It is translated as CASSLTGAYNEQFF. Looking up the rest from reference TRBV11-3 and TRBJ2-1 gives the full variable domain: EAGVVQSPRYKIIEKKQPVAFWCNPISGHNTLYWYLQNLGQGPELLIRYENEEAVDDSQLPKDRFSAERLKGVDSTLKIQPAELGDSAVYLCASSLTGAYNEQFFGPGTRLTVL.

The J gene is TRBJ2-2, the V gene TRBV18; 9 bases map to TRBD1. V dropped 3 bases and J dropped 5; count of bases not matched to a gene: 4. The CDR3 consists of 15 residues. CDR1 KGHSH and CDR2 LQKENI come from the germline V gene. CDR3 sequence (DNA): TGTGCCAGCTCACCCGGGACAGGGATTACCGGGGAGCTGTTTTTT. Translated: CASSPGTGITGELFF.

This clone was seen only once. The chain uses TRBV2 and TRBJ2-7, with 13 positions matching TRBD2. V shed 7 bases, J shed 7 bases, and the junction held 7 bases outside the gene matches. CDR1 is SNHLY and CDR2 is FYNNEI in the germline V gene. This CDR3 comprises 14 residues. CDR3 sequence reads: CASTWTSGSSEQYF. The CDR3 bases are TGTGCCAGCACCTGGACTAGCGGGAGCTCTGAGCAGTACTTC.

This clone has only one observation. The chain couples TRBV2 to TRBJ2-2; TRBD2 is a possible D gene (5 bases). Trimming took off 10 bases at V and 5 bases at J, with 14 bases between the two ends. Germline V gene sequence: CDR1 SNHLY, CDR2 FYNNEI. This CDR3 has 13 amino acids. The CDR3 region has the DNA TGTGCCACTCGGACTGGAAATACCGGGGAGCTGTTTTTT. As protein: CATRTGNTGELFF. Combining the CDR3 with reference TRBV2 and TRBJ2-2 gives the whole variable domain EPEVTQTPSHQVTQMGQEVILRCVPISNHLYFYWYRQILGQKVEFLVSFYNNEISEKSEIFDDQFSVERPDGSNFTLKIRSTKLEDSAMYFCATRTGNTGELFFGEGSRLTVL.

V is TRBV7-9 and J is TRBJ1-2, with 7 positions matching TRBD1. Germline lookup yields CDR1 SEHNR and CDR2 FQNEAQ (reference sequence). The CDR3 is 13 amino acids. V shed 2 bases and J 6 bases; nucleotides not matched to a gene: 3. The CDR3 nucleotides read TGTGCCAGCAGCTTACCACAGGGGCATGGCTACACCTTC. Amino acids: CASSLPQGHGYTF.

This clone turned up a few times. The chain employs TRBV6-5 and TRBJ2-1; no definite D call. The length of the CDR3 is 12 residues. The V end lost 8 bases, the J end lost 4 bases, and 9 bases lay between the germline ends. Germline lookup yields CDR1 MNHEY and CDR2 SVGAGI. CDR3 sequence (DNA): TGTGCCAGCGAAACGCGGTACAATGAGCAGTTCTTC. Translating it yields CASETRYNEQFF.

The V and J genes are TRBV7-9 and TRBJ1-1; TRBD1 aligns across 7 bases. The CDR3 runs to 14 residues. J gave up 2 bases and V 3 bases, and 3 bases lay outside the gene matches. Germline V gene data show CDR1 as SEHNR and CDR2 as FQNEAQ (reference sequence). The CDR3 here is CASSLDRTNTEAFF. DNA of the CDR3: TGTGCCAGCAGCTTGGACAGGACAAACACTGAAGCTTTCTTT.

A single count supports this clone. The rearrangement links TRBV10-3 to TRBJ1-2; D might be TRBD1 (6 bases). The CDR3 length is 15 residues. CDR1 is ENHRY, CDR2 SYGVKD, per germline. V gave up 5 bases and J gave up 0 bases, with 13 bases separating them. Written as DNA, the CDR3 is TGTGCCATCAGTCCCCGACAGGATGCTAACTATGGCTACACCTTC. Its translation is CAISPRQDANYGYTF.

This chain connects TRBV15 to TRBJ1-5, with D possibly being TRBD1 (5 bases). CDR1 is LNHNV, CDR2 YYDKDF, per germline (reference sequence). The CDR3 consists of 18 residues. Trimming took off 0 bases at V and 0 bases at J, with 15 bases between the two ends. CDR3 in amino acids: CATSRDPRQPYSNQPQHF. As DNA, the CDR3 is TGTGCCACCAGCAGAGACCCCCGACAGCCTTATAGCAATCAGCCCCAGCATTTT.

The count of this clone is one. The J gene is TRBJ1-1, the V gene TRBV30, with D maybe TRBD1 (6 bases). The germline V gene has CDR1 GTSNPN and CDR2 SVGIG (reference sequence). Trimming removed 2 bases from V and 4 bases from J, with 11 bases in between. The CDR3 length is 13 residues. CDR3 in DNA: TGTGCCTGGAGTTTGAGGGGGGGCACTGAAGCTTTCTTT. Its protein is CAWSLRGGTEAFF.

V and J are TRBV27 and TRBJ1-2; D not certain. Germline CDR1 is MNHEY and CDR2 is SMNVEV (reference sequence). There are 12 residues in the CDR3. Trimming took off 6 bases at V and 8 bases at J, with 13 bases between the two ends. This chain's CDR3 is CASSNSGRGYTF. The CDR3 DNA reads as TGTGCCAGCAGCAACTCCGGTCGAGGCTACACCTTC.

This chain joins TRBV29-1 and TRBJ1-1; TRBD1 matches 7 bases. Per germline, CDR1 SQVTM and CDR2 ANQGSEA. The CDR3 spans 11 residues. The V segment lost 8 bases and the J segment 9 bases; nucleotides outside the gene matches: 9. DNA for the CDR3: TGCAGCTATCGCAGGGGGTCTCAAGCTTTCTTT. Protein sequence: CSYRRGSQAFF.

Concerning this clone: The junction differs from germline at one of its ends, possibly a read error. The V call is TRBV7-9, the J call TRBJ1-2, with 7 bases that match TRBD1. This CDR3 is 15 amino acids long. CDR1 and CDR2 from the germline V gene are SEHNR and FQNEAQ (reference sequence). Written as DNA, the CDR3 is TGTGCCAGCACCTTACAGGGGCTAGCTAACTATGGCTACACCTTC. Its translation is CASTLQGLANYGYTF.